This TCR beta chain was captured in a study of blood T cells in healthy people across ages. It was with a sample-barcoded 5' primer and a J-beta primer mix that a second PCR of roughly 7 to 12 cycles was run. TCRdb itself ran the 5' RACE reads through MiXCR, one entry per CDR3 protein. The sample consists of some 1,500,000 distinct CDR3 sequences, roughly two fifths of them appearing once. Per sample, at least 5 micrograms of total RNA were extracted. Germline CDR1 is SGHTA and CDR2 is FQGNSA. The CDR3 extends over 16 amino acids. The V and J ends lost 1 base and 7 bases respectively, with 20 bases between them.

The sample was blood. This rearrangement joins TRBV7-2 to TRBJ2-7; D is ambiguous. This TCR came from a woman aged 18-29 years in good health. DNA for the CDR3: TGTGCCAGCAGCTTAGGTTTACCCATTTCCTACAATGAGCAGTACTTC. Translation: CASSLGLPISYNEQYF. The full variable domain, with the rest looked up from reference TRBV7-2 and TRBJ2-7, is GAGVSQSPSNKVTEKGKDVELRCDPISGHTALYWYRQSLGQGLEFLIYFQGNSAPDKSGLPSDRFSAERTGGSVSTLTIQRTQQEDSAVYLCASSLGLPISYNEQYFGPGTRLTVT.